The sequence of this TCR beta chain was determined in a study of blood T cell repertoires in COVID-19. Libraries were prepared by immunoSEQ multiplex PCR; TCRdb keeps only in-frame clonotypes and omits some of them. The table has approximately 230,000 clones, roughly 90% seen once; the top ten hold about 6.9%. Between the trimmed V and J ends, which lost 5 bases and 8 bases, there was a span of 16 bases. The CDR3 covers 14 residues. Germline CDR1 SEHNR, CDR2 FQNEAQ (reference sequence). This clone was seen a few times. What was sequenced was PBMCs or T cells enriched from blood (not recorded which). The TCR was taken from a woman aged 25 to 39 with acute COVID-19. The rearrangement links TRBV7-9 to TRBJ1-3; possible D gene TRBD1, 6 bases. CDR3 in amino acids: CASSRGGAMDTIYF. The DNA of the CDR3 is TGTGCCAGCAGCCGGGGGGGCGCGATGGACACCATATATTTT.